This T cell receptor beta chain comes out of a study of T cell changes during pregnancy in multiple sclerosis. This table comes from immunoSEQ multiplex PCR, and its TCRdb copy is limited to in-frame clones, with some not included. The table includes roughly 99,000 clones, 80% to 95% detected once. The CDR3 totals 17 residues. V gave up 5 bases and J gave up 2 bases; unmatched junction bases: 11. Looked up from germline, CDR1 is SGHVS and CDR2 is FQNEAQ. The chain links TRBV7-8 to TRBJ1-3, with 8 positions matching TRBD1. This sample comprised peripheral blood, obtained in the third trimester of pregnancy. The source of this sequence is a female donor in good health, enrolled as a control in a pregnancy study. Written as DNA, the CDR3 is TGTGCCAGCAGCCCAGGGAGACAGGGGACGGCTGGAAACACCATATATTTT. The encoded protein is CASSPGRQGTAGNTIYF.